The 20 T cell receptor beta chains below come from one sample, sequenced in a study of blood T cell repertoires in COVID-19. The table came from immunoSEQ multiplex PCR; TCRdb's copy has only in-frame clones and leaves some out. The repertoire holds 230,000 or so clones, about 91% seen once, with approximately 15% in the top ten. The sample comprised PBMCs or T cells enriched from blood (not recorded which). The receptor source for this set is a woman between 50 and 59 years old with acute COVID-19.

The genes are TRBV19 and TRBJ2-1; 8 bases line up with TRBD1. The ends lost 5 bases at V and 7 bases at J; junction bases unmatched: 16. The germline gives CDR1 LNHDA, CDR2 SQIVND (reference sequence). CDR3 length equals 17 residues. The CDR3 region has the DNA TGTGCCAGTAGTTTTCGGGCAGGGGGCAATCCGAGGAATGAGCAGTTCTTC. It translates to CASSFRAGGNPRNEQFF.

The chain has TRBV29-1 and TRBJ1-2; unclear D gene. Trimming left V 5 bases short and J 0 bases short, with 10 bases between. The CDR3 length is 13 residues. Looked up from germline, CDR1 is SQVTM and CDR2 is ANQGSEA. For the CDR3, the DNA is TGCAGCGTTTTGGTAGCTGCTAACTATGGCTACACCTTC. It yields the protein CSVLVAANYGYTF.

The chain recombines TRBV28 with TRBJ2-7; the match to TRBD2 covers 10 bases. After removal of 1 base from V and 4 bases from J, the junction contained 7 bases not matched to a gene. The CDR3 sequence is 16 residues long. Germline CDR1 is MDHEN and CDR2 is SYDVKM. The CDR3 DNA is TGTGCCAGCAGTTTATCCAGCGGGAGGGCCTCTTACGAGCAGTACTTC. This encodes CASSLSSGRASYEQYF.

The chain combines TRBV20-1 with TRBJ1-6; tentative D call: TRBD1 (5 bases). There are 14 residues in the CDR3. CDR1 is DFQATT, CDR2 SNEGSKA, per germline (reference sequence). The ends were cut back, 3 bases at V and 12 bases at J, with 18 bases in the middle. The CDR3 reads CSASLGTPGGPLHF. The CDR3 DNA is TGCAGTGCTAGTCTGGGCACCCCGGGGGGACCCCTCCACTTT.

The CDR3 nucleotides are TGCGCCAGCAGCCACCTGATAGCGGGAGGGGTTCAAGAGACCCAGTACTTC. This gives the protein CASSHLIAGGVQETQYF. The chain employs TRBV4-3 and TRBJ2-5, with TRBD2 identical over 11 bases. This CDR3 is built from 17 residues. V dropped 3 bases and J dropped 2; count of bases not matched to a gene: 8. Germline V gene lookup returns CDR1 LGHNA and CDR2 YSLEER.

This clone has just one count. The chain joins TRBV6-1 to TRBJ1-2; D remains unclear. CDR1 and CDR2 (germline): MNHNS, SASEGT. There are 13 residues in the CDR3. V lost 2 bases to trimming and J lost 2 bases, with 6 bases between them. The CDR3 protein is CASSEFRNYGYTF. As DNA, the CDR3 is TGTGCCAGCAGTGAATTCAGGAACTATGGCTACACCTTC.

This chain uses TRBV5-8 with TRBJ1-1, with unresolved D. CDR1 is SGHTS, CDR2 YDEGEE, per germline. Trimming took 0 bases from V and 5 from J, leaving 14 bases between them. There are 15 residues in the CDR3. The CDR3 DNA is TGTGCCAGCAGCTTGGTTCCAGGCGGGTGGACTGAAGCTTTCTTT. The encoded protein is CASSLVPGGWTEAFF.

In nucleotides, the CDR3 is TGTGCCAGCTCACTCAGGACATTCACAGATACGCAGTATTTT. It encodes CASSLRTFTDTQYF. The V call is TRBV18, the J call TRBJ2-3; TRBD1 might be the D (5 bases). CDR1 KGHSH and CDR2 LQKENI come from the germline V gene. This CDR3 contains 14 residues. Trimming removed 4 bases from V and 2 bases from J, with 10 bases in between. Full variable domain (outside the CDR3, taken from reference TRBV18 and TRBJ2-3): NAGVMQNPRHLVRRRGQEARLRCSPMKGHSHVYWYRQLPEEGLKFMVYLQKENIIDESGMPKERFSAEFPKEGPSILRIQQVVRGDSAAYFCASSLRTFTDTQYFGPGTRLTVL.

This clone was detected once. This chain connects TRBV3-1 (or the pseudogene TRBV3-2) to TRBJ2-7; perhaps TRBD2 as D (5 bases). V lost 10 bases to trimming and J lost 6 bases, with 16 bases between them. CDR1 is LGHDT and CDR2 is YNNKEL in the germline V gene (reference sequence). The CDR3 extends over 12 amino acids. CDR3: CATVGRGVEQYF. In DNA, the CDR3 is TGTGCCACCGTAGGACGGGGAGTCGAGCAGTACTTC.

This clone showed up just once. The V call is TRBV27, the J call TRBJ2-7, with D possibly matching TRBD2 (6 bases). The CDR3 sequence is 14 residues long. Germline V gene sequence: CDR1 MNHEY, CDR2 SMNVEV (reference sequence). V lost 3 bases to trimming and J lost 6 bases, with 15 bases between them. The CDR3, as DNA: TGTGCCAGCAGTTTTTTCGGGGCGGGATTCGAGCAGTACTTC. Its translation is CASSFFGAGFEQYF.

This clone has more than one count but fewer than ten. V usage is TRBV10-3 and J usage is TRBJ1-5; D is possibly TRBD1 (6 bases). This CDR3 has 17 amino acids. V lost 0 bases, J lost 5 bases, and 17 bases lay in between. From germline, CDR1 is ENHRY and CDR2 SYGVKD. The CDR3 here is CAISESGQPLSDQPQHF. In DNA, the CDR3 is TGTGCCATCAGTGAGTCCGGACAGCCCCTTTCGGATCAGCCCCAGCATTTT.

The chain recombines TRBV7-9 with TRBJ1-4, with 9 bases lining up with TRBD1. CDR3 length: 15 amino acids. The junction had 4 bases not matched to a gene; V was cut back by 0 bases and J by 8 bases. Germline V gene sequence: CDR1 SEHNR, CDR2 FQNEAQ (reference sequence). The CDR3 loop is CASSLATGGEEKLFF. CDR3 DNA sequence: TGTGCCAGCAGCTTAGCCACAGGGGGCGAAGAAAAACTGTTTTTT. Complete variable domain (other parts from reference TRBV7-9 and TRBJ1-4): DTGVSQNPRHKITKRGQNVTFRCDPISEHNRLYWYRQTLGQGPEFLTYFQNEAQLEKSRLLSDRFSAERPKGSFSTLEIQRTEQGDSAMYLCASSLATGGEEKLFFGSGTQLSVL.

A few counts support this clone. The chain carries TRBV6-1 and TRBJ1-1, with 9 bases aligning to TRBD1. This CDR3 comprises 16 residues. In germline, CDR1 is MNHNS, CDR2 SASEGT. V was clipped by 4 bases and J by 3 bases; unmatched bases: 9. CDR3 in amino acids: CASSVPPGQGYTEAFF. Here the CDR3 DNA reads TGTGCCAGCAGTGTACCCCCGGGACAGGGCTACACTGAAGCTTTCTTT.

The rearrangement joins TRBV7-2 to TRBJ2-1; TRBD2 matches 8 bases. The CDR3 consists of 14 residues. CDR1 is SGHTA and CDR2 is FQGNSA in the germline V gene. V shed 5 bases and J 4 bases; nucleotides not matched to a gene: 4. CDR3 DNA: TGTGCCAGCAGCCCAGCGGGAGTGTACAATGAGCAGTTCTTC. This encodes CASSPAGVYNEQFF.

V gene TRBV5-4 combines with J gene TRBJ2-7; TRBD2 matches 13 bases. With V trimmed by 4 bases and J by 0 bases, 4 bases remained unmatched. This CDR3 contains 16 residues. From germline, CDR1 is SGHNT and CDR2 YYREEE (reference sequence). The CDR3 protein is CASSRGLAGLSYEQYF. CDR3 DNA sequence: TGTGCCAGCAGCCGGGGACTAGCGGGGCTCTCCTACGAGCAGTACTTC. Using reference TRBV5-4 and TRBJ2-7 for the parts outside the CDR3, the full variable domain is ETGVTQSPTHLIKTRGQQVTLRCSSQSGHNTVSWYQQALGQGPQFIFQYYREEENGRGNFPPRFSGLQFPNYSSELNVNALELDDSALYLCASSRGLAGLSYEQYFGPGTRLTVT.

The chain combines TRBV5-1 with TRBJ1-1, with D unresolved. The CDR3 runs 11 residues. The germline CDR1 and CDR2 sequences are SGHRS and YFSETQ. With 3 bases removed from V and 2 bases from J, the gap between germline ends came to 2 bases. The DNA of the CDR3 is TGCGCCAGCAGCTCAAACACTGAAGCTTTCTTT. Residues: CASSSNTEAFF.

The chain uses TRBV28 and TRBJ2-7; 11 nucleotides align to TRBD1. Germline V CDR1 and CDR2: MDHEN, SYDVKM. The CDR3 runs to 16 residues. V trimming: 6 bases; J trimming: 2 bases; junction bases outside the gene matches: 9. DNA for the CDR3: TGTGCCAGCAGGGGAAACCGGGACAGGGGGACCTACGAGCAGTACTTC. This codes for CASRGNRDRGTYEQYF.

In regard to this clone: Relative to the germline gene, one junction end is altered; a read error may explain this. The chain employs TRBV7-9 and TRBJ2-7; TRBD1 is a possible D gene (6 bases). CDR1 and CDR2 from the germline V gene are SEHNR and FQNEAQ (reference sequence). This CDR3 region has 14 residues. In DNA, the CDR3 is TGTGCCACCAGCCCCCGAGGGGGATCCTACGAGCAGTACTTC. It translates to CATSPRGGSYEQYF.

In this sample, this clone turned up once. This chain uses TRBV7-3 with TRBJ2-2, with D maybe TRBD1 (6 bases). Per germline, CDR1 SGHTA and CDR2 FQGTGA. This CDR3 has 16 amino acids. The V gene lost 2 bases and the J gene lost 0 bases, with 10 bases spanning the gap. CDR3 nucleotide sequence: TGTGCCAGCAGCTTAGTTGGGACAACGAACACCGGGGAGCTGTTTTTT. Encoded protein: CASSLVGTTNTGELFF.

The table lists this clone with a few counts. The gene calls are TRBV10-3 and TRBJ2-3, with no clear D. Germline V gene lookup returns CDR1 ENHRY and CDR2 SYGVKD. The CDR3 runs to 14 residues. Trimming removed 3 bases at V and 0 bases at J, with 7 bases between. The CDR3 is CAISDGASTDTQYF. The DNA of the CDR3 is TGTGCCATCAGTGATGGAGCTAGCACAGATACGCAGTATTTT.